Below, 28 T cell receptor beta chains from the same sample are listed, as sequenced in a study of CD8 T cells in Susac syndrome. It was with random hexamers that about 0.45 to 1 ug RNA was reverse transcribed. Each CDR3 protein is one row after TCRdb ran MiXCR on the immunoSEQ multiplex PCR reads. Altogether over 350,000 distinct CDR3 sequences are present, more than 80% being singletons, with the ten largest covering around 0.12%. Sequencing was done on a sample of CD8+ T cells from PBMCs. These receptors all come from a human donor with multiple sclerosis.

The CDR3 spells CASTTPLSGSNYGYTF. In DNA, the CDR3 is TGTGCCAGCACCACTCCCCTGTCGGGTTCCAACTATGGCTACACCTTC. The chain couples TRBV6-2 or TRBV6-3 to TRBJ1-2, with no clear D. Trimming left V 7 bases short and J 2 bases short, with 20 bases between. CDR3 length equals 16 residues. The V gene's germline CDR1 is MNHEY and CDR2 SVGEGT.

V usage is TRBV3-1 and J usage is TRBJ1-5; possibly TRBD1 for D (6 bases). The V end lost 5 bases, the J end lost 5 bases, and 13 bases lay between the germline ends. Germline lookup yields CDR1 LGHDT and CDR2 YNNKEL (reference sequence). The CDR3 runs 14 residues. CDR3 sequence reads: CASSDTGLDQPQHF. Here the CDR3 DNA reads TGTGCCAGCAGCGATACAGGGTTAGATCAGCCCCAGCATTTT.

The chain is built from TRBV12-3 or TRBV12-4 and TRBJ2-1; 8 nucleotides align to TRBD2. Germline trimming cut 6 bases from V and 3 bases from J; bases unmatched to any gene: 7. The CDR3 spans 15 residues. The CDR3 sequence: CASRYSGDYYNEQFF. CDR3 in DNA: TGTGCCAGCAGATATAGCGGGGACTACTACAATGAGCAGTTCTTC.

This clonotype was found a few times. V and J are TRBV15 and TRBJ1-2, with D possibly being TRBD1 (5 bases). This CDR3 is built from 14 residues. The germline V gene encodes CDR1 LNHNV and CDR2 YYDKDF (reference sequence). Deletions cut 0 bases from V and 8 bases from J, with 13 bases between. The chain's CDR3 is CATSRDLGGYGYTF. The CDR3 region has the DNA TGTGCCACCAGCAGAGATTTGGGGGGGTACGGCTACACCTTC.

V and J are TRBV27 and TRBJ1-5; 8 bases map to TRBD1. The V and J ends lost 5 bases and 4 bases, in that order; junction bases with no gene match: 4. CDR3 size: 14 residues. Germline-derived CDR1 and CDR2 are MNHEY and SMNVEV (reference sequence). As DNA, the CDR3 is TGTGCCAGCAGTACACAGGGGGAAAATCAGCCCCAGCATTTT. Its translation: CASSTQGENQPQHF.

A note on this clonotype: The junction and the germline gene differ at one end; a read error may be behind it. The CDR3 here is CSAENRGSGELFF. CDR3 bases: TGCAGCGCTGAAAACAGGGGATCCGGGGAGCTGTTTTTT. The V gene is TRBV29-1, the J gene TRBJ2-2, with 7 bases lining up with TRBD1. Germline assignment: CDR1 SQVTM and CDR2 ANQGSEA. The CDR3 totals 13 residues.

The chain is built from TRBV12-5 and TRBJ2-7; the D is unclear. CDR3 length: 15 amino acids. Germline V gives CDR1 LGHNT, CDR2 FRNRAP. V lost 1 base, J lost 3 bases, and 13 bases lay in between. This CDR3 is CASGLGAGILYEQYF. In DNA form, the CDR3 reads TGTGCTAGTGGTTTGGGGGCAGGTATCCTCTACGAGCAGTACTTC.

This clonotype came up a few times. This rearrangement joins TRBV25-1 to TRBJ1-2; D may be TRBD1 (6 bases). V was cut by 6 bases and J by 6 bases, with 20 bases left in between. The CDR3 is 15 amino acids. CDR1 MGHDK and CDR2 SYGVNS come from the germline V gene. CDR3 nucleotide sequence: TGTGCCAGCAGCACGATCGGACAGTCTGAAGATGGCTACACCTTC. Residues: CASSTIGQSEDGYTF.

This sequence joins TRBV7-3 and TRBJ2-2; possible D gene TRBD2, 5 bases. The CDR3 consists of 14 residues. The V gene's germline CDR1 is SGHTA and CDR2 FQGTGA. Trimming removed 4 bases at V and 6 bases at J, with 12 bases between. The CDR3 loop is CASSSAVSPGELFF. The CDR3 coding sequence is TGTGCCAGCAGCTCAGCGGTATCTCCCGGGGAGCTGTTTTTT. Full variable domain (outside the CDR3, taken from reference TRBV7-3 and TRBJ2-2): GAGVSQTPSNKVTEKGKYVELRCDPISGHTALYWYRQSLGQGPEFLIYFQGTGAADDSGLPNDRFFAVRPEGSVSTLKIQRTERGDSAVYLCASSSAVSPGELFFGEGSRLTVL.

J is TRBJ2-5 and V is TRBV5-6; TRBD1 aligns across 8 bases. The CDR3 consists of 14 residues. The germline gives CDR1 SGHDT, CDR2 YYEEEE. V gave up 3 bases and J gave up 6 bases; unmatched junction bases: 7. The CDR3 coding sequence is TGTGCCAGCAGCTCAGTCGGACAGGGAAAGACCCAGTACTTC. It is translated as CASSSVGQGKTQYF.

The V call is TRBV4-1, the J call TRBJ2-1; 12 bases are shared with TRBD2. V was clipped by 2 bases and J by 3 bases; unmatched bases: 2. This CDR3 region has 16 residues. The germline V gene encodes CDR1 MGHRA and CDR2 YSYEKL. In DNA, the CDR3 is TGCGCCAGCAGCCAACCTAGCGGGGGGGACTACAATGAGCAGTTCTTC. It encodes CASSQPSGGDYNEQFF.

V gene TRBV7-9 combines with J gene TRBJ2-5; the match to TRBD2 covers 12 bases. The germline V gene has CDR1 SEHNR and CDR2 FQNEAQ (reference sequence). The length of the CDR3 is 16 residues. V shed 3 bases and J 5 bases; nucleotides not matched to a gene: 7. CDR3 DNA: TGTGCCAGCAGCTTCCTCCCGGGACTAGCGGGTGAGACCCAGTACTTC. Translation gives CASSFLPGLAGETQYF.

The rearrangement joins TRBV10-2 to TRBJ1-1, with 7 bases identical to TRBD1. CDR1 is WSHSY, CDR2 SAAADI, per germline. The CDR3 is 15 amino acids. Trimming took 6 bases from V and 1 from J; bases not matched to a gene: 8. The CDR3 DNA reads TGCGCCAGCAGAGGGGACAGAGAAAAGAACACTGAAGCTTTCTTT. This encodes CASRGDREKNTEAFF.

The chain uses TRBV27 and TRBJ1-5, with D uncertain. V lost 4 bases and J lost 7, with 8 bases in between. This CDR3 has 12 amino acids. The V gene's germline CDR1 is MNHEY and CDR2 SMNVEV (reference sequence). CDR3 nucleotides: TGTGCCAGCAGTTACCCCGGCCAGCCCCAGCATTTT. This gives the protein CASSYPGQPQHF.

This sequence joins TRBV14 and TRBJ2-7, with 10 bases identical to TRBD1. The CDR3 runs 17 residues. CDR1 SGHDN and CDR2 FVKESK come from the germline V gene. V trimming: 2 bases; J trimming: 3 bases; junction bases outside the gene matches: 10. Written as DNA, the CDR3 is TGTGCCAGCAGCCAACACTACACCGGGACAGGGGTCTACGAGCAGTACTTC. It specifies CASSQHYTGTGVYEQYF.

As DNA, the CDR3 is TGCAGCGGGGCTATCTCGGGACAGAAGAACACTGAAGCTTTCTTT. Translation gives CSGAISGQKNTEAFF. The J gene is TRBJ1-1, the V gene TRBV29-1; TRBD1 agrees at 7 bases. V was clipped by 7 bases and J by 1 base; unmatched bases: 12. CDR3 size: 15 residues. Germline loops: CDR1 SQVTM, CDR2 ANQGSEA.

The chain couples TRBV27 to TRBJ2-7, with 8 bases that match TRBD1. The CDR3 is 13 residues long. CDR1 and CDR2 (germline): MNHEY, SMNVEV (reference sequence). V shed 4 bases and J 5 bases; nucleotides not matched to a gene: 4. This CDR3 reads CASSYRTGNEQYF. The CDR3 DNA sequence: TGTGCCAGCAGTTACCGGACAGGGAACGAGCAGTACTTC.

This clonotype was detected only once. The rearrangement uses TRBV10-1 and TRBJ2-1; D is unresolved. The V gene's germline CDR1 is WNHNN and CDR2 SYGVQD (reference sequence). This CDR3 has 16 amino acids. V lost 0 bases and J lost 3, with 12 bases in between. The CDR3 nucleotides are TGCGCCAGCAGTGAGTCGTATAGGGTCGACTACAATGAGCAGTTCTTC. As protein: CASSESYRVDYNEQFF.

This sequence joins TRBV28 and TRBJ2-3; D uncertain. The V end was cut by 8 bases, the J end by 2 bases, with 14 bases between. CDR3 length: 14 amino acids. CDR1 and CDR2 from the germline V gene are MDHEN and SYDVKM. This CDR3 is CASSWAANTDTQYF. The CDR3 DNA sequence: TGTGCCAGCTCTTGGGCCGCAAACACAGATACGCAGTATTTT.

The CDR3 here is CASSSLQGTDIQYF. In DNA form, the CDR3 reads TGCGCCAGCAGCTCCCTGCAGGGGACGGACATTCAGTACTTC. This chain links TRBV5-1 with TRBJ2-4, with D perhaps matching TRBD1 (6 bases). Per germline, CDR1 SGHRS and CDR2 YFSETQ. The CDR3 contains 14 residues. V gave up 3 bases and J gave up 8 bases, with 15 bases separating them.

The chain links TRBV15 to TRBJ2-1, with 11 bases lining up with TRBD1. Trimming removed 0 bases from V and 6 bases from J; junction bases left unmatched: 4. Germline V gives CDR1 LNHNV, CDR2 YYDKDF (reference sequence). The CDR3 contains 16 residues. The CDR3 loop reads CATSRDPGQGVNEQFF. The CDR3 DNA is TGTGCCACCAGCAGAGATCCGGGACAGGGGGTCAATGAGCAGTTCTTC. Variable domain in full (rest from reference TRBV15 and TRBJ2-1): DAMVIQNPRYQVTQFGKPVTLSCSQTLNHNVMYWYQQKSSQAPKLLFHYYDKDFNNEADTPDNFQSRRPNTSFCFLDIRSPGLGDTAMYLCATSRDPGQGVNEQFFGPGTRLTVL.

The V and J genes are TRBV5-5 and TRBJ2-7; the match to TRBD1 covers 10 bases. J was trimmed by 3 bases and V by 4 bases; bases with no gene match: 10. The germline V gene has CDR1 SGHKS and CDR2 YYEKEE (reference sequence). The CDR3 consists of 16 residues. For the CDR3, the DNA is TGTGCCAGCAGCCCTCCGAAGGGGACAGGGGTCTACGAGCAGTACTTC. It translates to CASSPPKGTGVYEQYF.

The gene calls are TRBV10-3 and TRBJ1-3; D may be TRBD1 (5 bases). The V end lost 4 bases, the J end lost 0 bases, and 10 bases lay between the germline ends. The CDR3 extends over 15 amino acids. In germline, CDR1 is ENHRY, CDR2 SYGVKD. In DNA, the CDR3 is TGTGCCATCAGTGGGGGGATCAGCTCTGGAAACACCATATATTTT. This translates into CAISGGISSGNTIYF.

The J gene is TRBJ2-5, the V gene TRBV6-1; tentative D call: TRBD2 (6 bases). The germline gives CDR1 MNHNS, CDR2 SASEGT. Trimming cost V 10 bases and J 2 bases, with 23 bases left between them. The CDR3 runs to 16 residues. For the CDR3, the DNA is TGTGCCACCTCTTCCTTCCGGGAGTCCTATCAAGAGACCCAGTACTTC. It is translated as CATSSFRESYQETQYF.

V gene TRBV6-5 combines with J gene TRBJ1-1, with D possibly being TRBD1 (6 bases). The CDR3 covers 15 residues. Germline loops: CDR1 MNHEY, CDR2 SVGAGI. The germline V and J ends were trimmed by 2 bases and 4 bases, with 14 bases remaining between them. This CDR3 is CASSYGAGVTTEAFF. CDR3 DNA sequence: TGTGCCAGCAGTTACGGGGCAGGGGTAACCACTGAAGCTTTCTTT.

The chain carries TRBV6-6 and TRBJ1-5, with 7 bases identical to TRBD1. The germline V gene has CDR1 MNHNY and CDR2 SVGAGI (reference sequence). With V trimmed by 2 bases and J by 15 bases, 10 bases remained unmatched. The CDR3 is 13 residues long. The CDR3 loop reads CASSYLIDRDTHF. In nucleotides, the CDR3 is TGTGCCAGCAGTTACCTTATTGACAGGGATACGCATTTT.

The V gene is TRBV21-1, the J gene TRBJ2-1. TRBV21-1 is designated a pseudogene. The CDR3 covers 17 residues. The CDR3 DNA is TGTGCCAGCAGCAAAAAAAGGAGAGTAAGGTCCTACAATGAGCAGTTCTTC. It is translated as CASSKKRRVRSYNEQFF.

The CDR3 region has the DNA TGCGCCAGCAGCTGGTTGGCGACGCCCAGCGAGCAGTACTTC. It is translated as CASSWLATPSEQYF. The chain has TRBV5-1 and TRBJ2-7; no clear D gene. The V end lost 3 bases, the J end lost 6 bases, and 16 bases lay between the germline ends. Germline CDR1 SGHRS, CDR2 YFSETQ. The CDR3 extends over 14 amino acids.